The TCR beta chain under discussion was sequenced for a study of CD8 T cells in ankylosing spondylitis. Study findings and constraints: Significantly higher representation of disease-linked clones was reported for matched ankylosing spondylitis synovial fluid. Disease-linked clones had a CD8+ phenotype and relatively low frequency in peripheral blood.

To note about this clonotype: Its antigen is unidentified. A much bigger clone sits one base away, suggesting this may be a read error.

Each TCR beta library was made by quantitative 5'-RACE that incorporated molecular barcodes. TCRdb called the 5' RACE reads again in MiXCR, with one record for every CDR3 protein. Of 250,000 to 300,000 distinct CDR3 sequences in the sample, around 19% were seen once. The sequenced sample was blood, either unsorted or a sorted T cell fraction (not recorded which). The clonotype originates from a male donor with ankylosing spondylitis or in good health (not recorded which).

This chain's CDR3 is CGAPSGSLNEQFF. The CDR3 DNA reads TGCGGCGCTCCTAGCGGGAGCTTGAATGAGCAGTTCTTC. V usage is TRBV29-1 and J usage is TRBJ2-1; 10 positions match TRBD2. The CDR3 is 13 amino acids. Per germline, CDR1 SQVTM and CDR2 ANQGSEA.